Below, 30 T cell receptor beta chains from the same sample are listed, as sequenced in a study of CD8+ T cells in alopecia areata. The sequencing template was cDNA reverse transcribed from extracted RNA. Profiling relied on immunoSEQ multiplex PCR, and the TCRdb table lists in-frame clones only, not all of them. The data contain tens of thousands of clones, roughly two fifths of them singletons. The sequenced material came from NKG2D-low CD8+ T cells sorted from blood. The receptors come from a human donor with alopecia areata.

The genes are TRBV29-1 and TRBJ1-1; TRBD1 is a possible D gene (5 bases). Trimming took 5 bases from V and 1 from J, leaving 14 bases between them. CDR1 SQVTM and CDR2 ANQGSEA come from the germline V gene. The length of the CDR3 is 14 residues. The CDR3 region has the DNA TGCAGCGTTCCTGGCAGGGACCGGAACACTGAAGCTTTCTTT. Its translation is CSVPGRDRNTEAFF.

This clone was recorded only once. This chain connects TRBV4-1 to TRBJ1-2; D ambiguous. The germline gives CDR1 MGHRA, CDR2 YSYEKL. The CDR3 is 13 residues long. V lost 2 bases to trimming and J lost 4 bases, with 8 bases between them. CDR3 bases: TGCGCCAGCAGCCAAAGAGGAGGCTATGGCTACACCTTC. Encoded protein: CASSQRGGYGYTF.

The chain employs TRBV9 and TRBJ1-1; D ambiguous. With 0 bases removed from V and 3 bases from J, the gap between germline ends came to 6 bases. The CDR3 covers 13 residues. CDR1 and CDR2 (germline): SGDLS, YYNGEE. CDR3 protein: CASSVEWYTEAFF. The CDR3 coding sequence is TGTGCCAGCAGCGTAGAATGGTACACTGAAGCTTTCTTT.

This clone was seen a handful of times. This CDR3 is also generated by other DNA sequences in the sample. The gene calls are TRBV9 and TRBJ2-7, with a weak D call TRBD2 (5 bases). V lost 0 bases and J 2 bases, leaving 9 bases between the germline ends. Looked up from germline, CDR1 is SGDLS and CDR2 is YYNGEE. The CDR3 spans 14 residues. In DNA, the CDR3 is TGTGCCAGCAGCGTAGGGACTGGTACCTACGAGCAGTACTTC. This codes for CASSVGTGTYEQYF.

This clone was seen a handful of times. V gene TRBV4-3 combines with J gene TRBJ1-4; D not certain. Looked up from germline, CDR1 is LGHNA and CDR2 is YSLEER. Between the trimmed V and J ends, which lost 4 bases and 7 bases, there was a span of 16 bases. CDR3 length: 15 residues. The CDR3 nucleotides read TGCGCCAGCAGCCTCCGAACCGTCAACGGTGAAAAACTGTTTTTT. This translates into CASSLRTVNGEKLFF.

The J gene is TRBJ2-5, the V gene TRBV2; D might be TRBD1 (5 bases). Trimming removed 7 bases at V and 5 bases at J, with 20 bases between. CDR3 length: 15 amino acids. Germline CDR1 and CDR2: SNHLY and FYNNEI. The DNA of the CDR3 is TGTGCCAGCACGCAGGGAAGGGCCAATCAGGAGACCCAGTACTTC. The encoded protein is CASTQGRANQETQYF.

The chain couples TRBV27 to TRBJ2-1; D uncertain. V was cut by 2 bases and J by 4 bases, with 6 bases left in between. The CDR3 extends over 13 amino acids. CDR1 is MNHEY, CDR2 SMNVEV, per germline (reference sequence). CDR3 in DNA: TGTGCCAGCAGTTTAGGTGGTTACAATGAGCAGTTCTTC. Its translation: CASSLGGYNEQFF.

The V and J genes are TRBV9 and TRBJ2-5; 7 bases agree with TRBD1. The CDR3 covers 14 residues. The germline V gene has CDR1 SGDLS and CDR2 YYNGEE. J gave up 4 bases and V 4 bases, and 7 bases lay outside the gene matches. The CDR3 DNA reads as TGTGCCAGCAGCTTATCGACAGGGCGAGAGACCCAGTACTTC. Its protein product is CASSLSTGRETQYF.

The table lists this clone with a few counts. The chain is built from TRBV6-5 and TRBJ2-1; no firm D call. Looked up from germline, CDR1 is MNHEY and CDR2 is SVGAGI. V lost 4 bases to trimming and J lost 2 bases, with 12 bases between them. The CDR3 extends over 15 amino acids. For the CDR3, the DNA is TGTGCCAGCAGTTTCGCCGGTACTCCCTACAATGAGCAGTTCTTC. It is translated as CASSFAGTPYNEQFF.

The CDR3 region has the DNA TGTGCTAGTGGTTATGGGATGAACACTGAAGCTTTCTTT. Its protein is CASGYGMNTEAFF. V usage is TRBV12-5 and J usage is TRBJ1-1; D not resolved. The CDR3 totals 13 residues. V lost 4 bases and J lost 0, with 6 bases in between. The germline V gene has CDR1 LGHNT and CDR2 FRNRAP.

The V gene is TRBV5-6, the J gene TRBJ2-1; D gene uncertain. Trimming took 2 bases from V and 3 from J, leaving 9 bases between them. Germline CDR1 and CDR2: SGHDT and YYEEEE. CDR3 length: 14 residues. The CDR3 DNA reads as TGTGCCAGCAGCTTAGACAATTACTACAATGAGCAGTTCTTC. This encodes CASSLDNYYNEQFF.

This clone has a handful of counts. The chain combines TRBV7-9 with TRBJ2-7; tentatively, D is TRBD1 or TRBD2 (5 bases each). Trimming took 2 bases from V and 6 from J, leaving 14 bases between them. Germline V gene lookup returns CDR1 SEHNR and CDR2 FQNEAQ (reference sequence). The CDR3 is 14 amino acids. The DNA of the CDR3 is TGTGCCAGCAGCTTACAGGTATGGGACGCCGAGCAGTACTTC. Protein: CASSLQVWDAEQYF.

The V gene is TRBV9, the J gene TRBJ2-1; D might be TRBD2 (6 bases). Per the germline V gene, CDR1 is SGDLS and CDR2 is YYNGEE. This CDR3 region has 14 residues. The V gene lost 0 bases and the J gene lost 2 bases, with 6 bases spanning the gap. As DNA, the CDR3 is TGTGCCAGCAGCGTAGCGGGAGCCTACAATGAGCAGTTCTTC. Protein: CASSVAGAYNEQFF.

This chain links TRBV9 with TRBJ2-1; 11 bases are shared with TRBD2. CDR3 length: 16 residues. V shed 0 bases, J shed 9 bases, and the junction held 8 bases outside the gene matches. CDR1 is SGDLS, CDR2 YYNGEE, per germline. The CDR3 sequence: CASSVGETSGDGEQFF. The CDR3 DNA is TGTGCCAGCAGCGTAGGGGAGACTAGCGGGGATGGTGAGCAGTTCTTC.

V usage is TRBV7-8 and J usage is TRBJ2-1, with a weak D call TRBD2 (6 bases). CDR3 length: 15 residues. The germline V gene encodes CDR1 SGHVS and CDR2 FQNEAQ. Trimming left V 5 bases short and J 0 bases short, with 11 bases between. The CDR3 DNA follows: TGTGCCAGCAGCGTGGGGGGACTCTCCTACAATGAGCAGTTCTTC. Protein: CASSVGGLSYNEQFF.

The CDR3 region is CASSPYGQEQSSYTF. As DNA, the CDR3 is TGTGCCAGCAGTCCCTATGGACAGGAACAAAGTAGCTACACCTTC. The chain carries TRBV27 and TRBJ1-2, with 7 bases identical to TRBD1. This CDR3 is built from 15 residues. Germline assignment: CDR1 MNHEY and CDR2 SMNVEV (reference sequence). J lost 9 bases, V lost 5 bases, and 15 bases had no gene match.

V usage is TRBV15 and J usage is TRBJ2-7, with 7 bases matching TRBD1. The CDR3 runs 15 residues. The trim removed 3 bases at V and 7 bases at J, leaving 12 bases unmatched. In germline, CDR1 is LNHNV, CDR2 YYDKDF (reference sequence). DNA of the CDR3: TGTGCCACCAGCAGTGACAGGGAGCGATTATGGGAGCAGTACTTC. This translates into CATSSDRERLWEQYF.

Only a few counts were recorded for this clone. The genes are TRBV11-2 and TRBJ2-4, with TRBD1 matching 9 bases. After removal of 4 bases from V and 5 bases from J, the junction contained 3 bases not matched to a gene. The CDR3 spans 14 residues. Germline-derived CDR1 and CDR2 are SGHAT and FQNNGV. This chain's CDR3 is CASSYTGGENIQYF. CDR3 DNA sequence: TGTGCCAGCAGCTACACAGGGGGCGAAAACATTCAGTACTTC.

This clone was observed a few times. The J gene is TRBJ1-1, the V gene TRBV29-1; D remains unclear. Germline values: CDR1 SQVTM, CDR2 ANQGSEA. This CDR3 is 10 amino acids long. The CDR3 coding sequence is TGCAGACGTATGGTGACTGAAGCTTTCTTT. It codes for CRRMVTEAFF.

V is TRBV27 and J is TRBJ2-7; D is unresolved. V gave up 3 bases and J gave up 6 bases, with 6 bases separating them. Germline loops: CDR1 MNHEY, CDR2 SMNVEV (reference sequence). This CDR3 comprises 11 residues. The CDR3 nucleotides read TGTGCCAGCAGTTTTCGGTCCGAGCAGTACTTC. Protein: CASSFRSEQYF.

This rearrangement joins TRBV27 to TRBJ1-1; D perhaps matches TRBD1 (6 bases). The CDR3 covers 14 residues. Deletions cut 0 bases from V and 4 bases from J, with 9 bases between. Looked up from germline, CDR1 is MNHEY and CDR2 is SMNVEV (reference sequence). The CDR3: CASSLSTGATEAFF. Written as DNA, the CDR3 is TGTGCCAGCAGTTTATCGACAGGTGCCACTGAAGCTTTCTTT.

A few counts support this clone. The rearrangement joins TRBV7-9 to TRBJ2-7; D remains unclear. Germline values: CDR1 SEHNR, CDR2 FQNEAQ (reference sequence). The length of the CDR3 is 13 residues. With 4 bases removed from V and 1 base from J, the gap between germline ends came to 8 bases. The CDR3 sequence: CASSSQGSYEQYF. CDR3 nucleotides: TGTGCCAGCAGCTCCCAAGGATCCTACGAGCAGTACTTC.

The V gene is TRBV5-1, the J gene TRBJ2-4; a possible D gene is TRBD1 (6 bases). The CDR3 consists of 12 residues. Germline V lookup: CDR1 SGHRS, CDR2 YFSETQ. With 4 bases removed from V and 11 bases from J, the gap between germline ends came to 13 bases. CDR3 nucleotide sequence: TGCGCCAGCAGCAGCGAAACAGGGTTTCAGTACTTC. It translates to CASSSETGFQYF.

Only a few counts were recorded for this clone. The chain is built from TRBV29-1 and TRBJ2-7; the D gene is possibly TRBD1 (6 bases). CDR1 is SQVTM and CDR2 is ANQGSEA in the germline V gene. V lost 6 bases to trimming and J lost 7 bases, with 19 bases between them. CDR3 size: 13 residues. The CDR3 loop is CSVDSLTAQEQYF. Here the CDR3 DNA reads TGCAGCGTGGACAGTTTAACCGCCCAAGAGCAGTACTTC.

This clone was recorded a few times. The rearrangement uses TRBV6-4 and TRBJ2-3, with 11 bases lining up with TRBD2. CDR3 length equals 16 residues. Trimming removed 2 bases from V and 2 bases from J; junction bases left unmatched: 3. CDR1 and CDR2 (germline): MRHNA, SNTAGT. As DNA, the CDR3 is TGTGCCAGCAGTGACCAGACTAGCGGGGACACAGATACGCAGTATTTT. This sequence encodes CASSDQTSGDTDTQYF.

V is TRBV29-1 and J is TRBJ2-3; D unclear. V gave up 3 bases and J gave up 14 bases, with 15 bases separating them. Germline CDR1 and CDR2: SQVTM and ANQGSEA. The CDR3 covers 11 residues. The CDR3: CSVDLPTQVYF. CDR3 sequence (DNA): TGCAGCGTTGACCTGCCGACCCAAGTGTATTTT.

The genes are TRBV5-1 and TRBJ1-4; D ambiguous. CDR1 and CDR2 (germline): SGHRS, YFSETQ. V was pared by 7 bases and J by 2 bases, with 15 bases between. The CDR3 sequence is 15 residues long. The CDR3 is CASRPLRETNEKLFF. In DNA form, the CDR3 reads TGCGCCAGCCGACCACTTCGGGAGACTAATGAAAAACTGTTTTTT.

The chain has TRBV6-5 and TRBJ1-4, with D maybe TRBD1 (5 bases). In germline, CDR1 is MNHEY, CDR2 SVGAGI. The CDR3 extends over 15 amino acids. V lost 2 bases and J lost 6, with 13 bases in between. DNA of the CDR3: TGTGCCAGCAGTTACGGGACCAGGGCGGATGAAAAACTGTTTTTT. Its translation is CASSYGTRADEKLFF.

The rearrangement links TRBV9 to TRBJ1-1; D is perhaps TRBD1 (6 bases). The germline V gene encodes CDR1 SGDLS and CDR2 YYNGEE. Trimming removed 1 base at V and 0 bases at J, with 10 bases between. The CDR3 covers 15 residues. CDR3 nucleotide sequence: TGTGCCAGCAGCGTAACAGGGAACATGAACACTGAAGCTTTCTTT. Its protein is CASSVTGNMNTEAFF.

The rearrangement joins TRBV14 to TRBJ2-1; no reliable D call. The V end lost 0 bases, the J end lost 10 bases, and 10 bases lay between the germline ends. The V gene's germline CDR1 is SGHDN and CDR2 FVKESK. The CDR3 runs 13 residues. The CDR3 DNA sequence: TGTGCCAGCAGCCAAGAGGAGTTCAGGGAGCAGTTCTTC. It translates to CASSQEEFREQFF. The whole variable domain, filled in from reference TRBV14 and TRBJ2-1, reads EAGVTQFPSHSVIEKGQTVTLRCDPISGHDNLYWYRRVMGKEIKFLLHFVKESKQDESGMPNNRFLAERTGGTYSTLKVQPAELEDSGVYFCASSQEEFREQFFGPGTRLTVL.